These T cell receptor beta chains were read from a single sample in a study of blood T cell repertoires in COVID-19. Generated by immunoSEQ multiplex PCR, the TCRdb table keeps only in-frame clones and is missing some. The top ten clones hold over 2.5% of a sample with about 150,000 clones, approximately 90% of them seen once. The sequenced sample consisted of peripheral blood. These receptors came from a man in his sixties with active or convalescent COVID-19. Each CDR3 is given with its conserved first and last residue. Each record gives: CDR3 protein, CDR3 DNA, J gene, V gene, clone size, D gene. The D gene is left open where the match is weak. Rows may omit the clone size; those that give it use once, few, many or a size class.

cdr3_aa: CSASQSPQATNEKLFF
cdr3_nt: TGCAGTGCTAGTCAAAGTCCGCAGGCAACTAATGAAAAACTGTTTTTT
j_call: TRBJ1-4
v_call: TRBV20-1
clone_size: NA
d_call: NA

cdr3_aa: CAWGTDSNQPQHF
cdr3_nt: TGTGCCTGGGGGACAGATAGCAATCAGCCCCAGCATTTT
j_call: TRBJ1-5
v_call: TRBV30
clone_size: NA
d_call: TRBD1

cdr3_aa: CASSLVAAGARDGYTF
cdr3_nt: TGTGCCAGCAGCTTAGTGGCAGCGGGAGCTAGGGATGGCTACACCTTC
j_call: TRBJ1-2
v_call: TRBV7-2
clone_size: NA
d_call: NA

cdr3_aa: CASSMGTVSQPQHF
cdr3_nt: TGTGCCAGTAGTATGGGGACAGTATCCCAGCCCCAGCATTTT
j_call: TRBJ1-5
v_call: TRBV19
clone_size: NA
d_call: TRBD1

cdr3_aa: CASSPAGATEQYF
cdr3_nt: TGTGCCAGCTCACCCGCGGGCGCGACCGAGCAGTACTTC
j_call: TRBJ2-7
v_call: TRBV18
clone_size: NA
d_call: NA

cdr3_aa: CASSYEFQETQYF
cdr3_nt: TGTGCCAGCAGTTACGAGTTTCAAGAGACCCAGTACTTC
j_call: TRBJ2-5
v_call: TRBV12-3/TRBV12-4
clone_size: NA
d_call: NA

cdr3_aa: CASSPGTRGDNTEAFF
cdr3_nt: TGTGCCAGCAGTCCCGGGACTCGAGGTGATAACACTGAAGCTTTCTTT
j_call: TRBJ1-1
v_call: TRBV28
clone_size: NA
d_call: NA

cdr3_aa: CASSLAMSSGRYEQYF
cdr3_nt: TGTGCCAGCAGCTTGGCCATGTCTAGCGGGAGGTACGAGCAGTACTTC
j_call: TRBJ2-7
v_call: TRBV5-4
clone_size: few
d_call: TRBD2

cdr3_aa: CASSPPDRELEKLFF
cdr3_nt: TGTGCCAGCAGCCCCCCGGACAGGGAGCTTGAAAAACTGTTTTTT
j_call: TRBJ1-4
v_call: TRBV7-9
clone_size: once
d_call: TRBD1

cdr3_aa: CASSPAGLLNEKLFF
cdr3_nt: TGTGCCAGCAGCCCCGCAGGGTTACTTAATGAAAAACTGTTTTTT
j_call: TRBJ1-4
v_call: TRBV7-9
clone_size: NA
d_call: NA

cdr3_aa: CAISESRDRGNTEAFF
cdr3_nt: TGTGCCATCAGTGAGTCGAGGGACAGGGGGAACACTGAAGCTTTCTTT
j_call: TRBJ1-1
v_call: TRBV10-3
clone_size: NA
d_call: TRBD1

cdr3_aa: CASSPIGDEAFF
cdr3_nt: TGTGCCAGCTCACCAATAGGGGATGAAGCTTTCTTT
j_call: TRBJ1-1
v_call: TRBV18
clone_size: NA
d_call: NA

cdr3_aa: CASSQEGLAGYNEQFF
cdr3_nt: TGCGCCAGCAGCCAAGAGGGCCTAGCGGGGTACAATGAGCAGTTCTTC
j_call: TRBJ2-1
v_call: TRBV4-1
clone_size: NA
d_call: TRBD2

cdr3_aa: CASSLRASGGNSYEQYF
cdr3_nt: TGTGCCAGCAGTTTAAGGGCTAGCGGGGGTAACTCCTACGAGCAGTACTTC
j_call: TRBJ2-7
v_call: TRBV27
clone_size: NA
d_call: TRBD2

cdr3_aa: CASRFPDEQYF
cdr3_nt: TGTGCCAGCCGGTTCCCTGACGAGCAGTACTTC
j_call: TRBJ2-7
v_call: TRBV7-4
clone_size: NA
d_call: NA

cdr3_aa: CASRPPGGYNTGELFF
cdr3_nt: TGTGCCAGTAGACCCCCGGGCGGGTACAATACCGGGGAGCTGTTTTTT
j_call: TRBJ2-2
v_call: TRBV19
clone_size: NA
d_call: NA

cdr3_aa: CASSEAAGEGNTIYF
cdr3_nt: TGTGCCAGCAGTGAAGCTGCGGGGGAGGGAAACACCATATATTTT
j_call: TRBJ1-3
v_call: TRBV2
clone_size: NA
d_call: NA

cdr3_aa: CASNRLGGDEQFF
cdr3_nt: TGTGCCAGCAATAGACTAGGAGGCGATGAGCAGTTCTTC
j_call: TRBJ2-1
v_call: TRBV28
clone_size: NA
d_call: NA

cdr3_aa: CAWSPGLATDTQYF
cdr3_nt: TGTGCCTGGAGCCCGGGACTAGCTACAGATACGCAGTATTTT
j_call: TRBJ2-3
v_call: TRBV30
clone_size: NA
d_call: TRBD2

cdr3_aa: CASSPETRGKGYGYTF
cdr3_nt: TGTGCCAGCTCACCGGAAACGAGAGGGAAGGGTTATGGCTACACCTTC
j_call: TRBJ1-2
v_call: TRBV18
clone_size: few
d_call: NA

cdr3_aa: CAISESQGSAVEKLFF
cdr3_nt: TGTGCCATCAGTGAGTCCCAGGGCTCGGCGGTTGAAAAACTGTTTTTT
j_call: TRBJ1-4
v_call: TRBV10-3
clone_size: NA
d_call: NA

cdr3_aa: CASSQSGSSYNEQFF
cdr3_nt: TGTGCCAGCAGCCAAAGCGGGAGTTCGTACAATGAGCAGTTCTTC
j_call: TRBJ2-1
v_call: TRBV4-2
clone_size: NA
d_call: TRBD2

cdr3_aa: CASRAPSGRASYEQYF
cdr3_nt: TGTGCCAGCAGGGCCCCTAGCGGGAGGGCCTCCTACGAGCAGTACTTC
j_call: TRBJ2-7
v_call: TRBV2
clone_size: once
d_call: TRBD2

cdr3_aa: CAWSKRAEGPLLFF
cdr3_nt: TGTGCCTGGAGTAAGAGGGCCGAAGGGCCCTTACTGTTTTTT
j_call: TRBJ1-4
v_call: TRBV30
clone_size: NA
d_call: NA

cdr3_aa: CASSSTGYWNTIYF
cdr3_nt: TGTGCCAGCAGTTCAACAGGGTACTGGAACACCATATATTTT
j_call: TRBJ1-3
v_call: TRBV28
clone_size: NA
d_call: NA

cdr3_aa: CASSLVPLAGNTIYF
cdr3_nt: TGTGCCAGCAGCTTGGTCCCCTTAGCCGGAAACACCATATATTTT
j_call: TRBJ1-3
v_call: TRBV5-5
clone_size: NA
d_call: NA

cdr3_aa: CASSQMTSGIQETQYF
cdr3_nt: TGCGCCAGCAGCCAGATGACTAGCGGGATCCAAGAGACCCAGTACTTC
j_call: TRBJ2-5
v_call: TRBV4-1
clone_size: NA
d_call: TRBD2

cdr3_aa: CASSPPPSSGLQETQYF
cdr3_nt: TGTGCCAGCTCACCACCCCCGTCTAGCGGACTTCAAGAGACCCAGTACTTC
j_call: TRBJ2-5
v_call: TRBV18
clone_size: NA
d_call: TRBD2

cdr3_aa: CASSESWTGVSAFF
cdr3_nt: TGCGCCAGCAGTGAGTCCTGGACAGGGGTTAGTGCTTTCTTT
j_call: TRBJ1-1
v_call: TRBV10-2
clone_size: NA
d_call: TRBD1

cdr3_aa: CASSSTGDSKNIQYF
cdr3_nt: TGTGCCAGCAGCTCGACAGGGGATTCCAAAAACATTCAGTACTTC
j_call: TRBJ2-4
v_call: TRBV7-2
clone_size: NA
d_call: TRBD1

cdr3_aa: CASSVPPRDTQYF
cdr3_nt: TGTGCCAGCAGCGTACCCCCCAGAGATACGCAGTATTTT
j_call: TRBJ2-3
v_call: TRBV9
clone_size: NA
d_call: NA

cdr3_aa: CASSQGTGANGYTF
cdr3_nt: TGTGCCAGCAGCCAAGGGACAGGGGCTAATGGCTACACCTTC
j_call: TRBJ1-2
v_call: TRBV14
clone_size: NA
d_call: TRBD1

cdr3_aa: CASSLPEETQYF
cdr3_nt: TGTGCCAGCAGCCTACCGGAGGAGACCCAGTACTTC
j_call: TRBJ2-5
v_call: TRBV5-6
clone_size: NA
d_call: NA

cdr3_aa: CASLPGHRSVGYTF
cdr3_nt: TGTGCCAGCCTGCCGGGACATCGGTCCGTCGGCTACACCTTC
j_call: TRBJ1-2
v_call: TRBV3-1/TRBV3-2
clone_size: NA
d_call: NA

cdr3_aa: CASRPGQGDNQPQHF
cdr3_nt: TGTGCCAGCCGCCCGGGACAGGGTGACAATCAGCCCCAGCATTTT
j_call: TRBJ1-5
v_call: TRBV6-6
clone_size: NA
d_call: TRBD1

cdr3_aa: CASSFQGGAANEQFF
cdr3_nt: TGTGCCAGCAGCTTCCAAGGCGGGGCGGCCAATGAGCAGTTCTTC
j_call: TRBJ2-1
v_call: TRBV7-3
clone_size: NA
d_call: NA